The source of this TCR beta chain is a study of T cells after yellow fever vaccination. Study-level results: Abundant bulk-derived clonotypes could contaminate FACS-sorted repertoires.

This clonotype was picked up a small number of times. The antigen remains unidentified. Generation of TCR cDNA used 5'RACE template switching (which added a universal primer site and UMIs). TCRdb ran MiXCR on the 5' RACE reads and lists one entry per CDR3 protein. Among hundreds of thousands of distinct CDR3 sequences listed, 18% were seen once. The sequencing used PBMCs, collected before the yellow fever booster vaccination. This clonotype was obtained from a man aged 18 to 30 who received the YFV17D yellow fever vaccine.

This chain's CDR3 is CASRLVSDTQYF. The CDR3 region has the DNA TGCGCCAGCAGACTAGTCAGCGATACGCAGTATTTT. The rearrangement joins TRBV5-1 to TRBJ2-3; D perhaps matches TRBD2 (5 bases). Trimming left V 5 bases short and J 6 bases short, with 10 bases between. The CDR3 covers 12 residues. Looked up from germline, CDR1 is SGHRS and CDR2 is YFSETQ. Looking up the rest from reference TRBV5-1 and TRBJ2-3 gives the full variable domain: KAGVTQTPRYLIKTRGQQVTLSCSPISGHRSVSWYQQTPGQGLQFLFEYFSETQRNKGNFPGRFSGRQFSNSRSEMNVSTLELGDSALYLCASRLVSDTQYFGPGTRLTVL.